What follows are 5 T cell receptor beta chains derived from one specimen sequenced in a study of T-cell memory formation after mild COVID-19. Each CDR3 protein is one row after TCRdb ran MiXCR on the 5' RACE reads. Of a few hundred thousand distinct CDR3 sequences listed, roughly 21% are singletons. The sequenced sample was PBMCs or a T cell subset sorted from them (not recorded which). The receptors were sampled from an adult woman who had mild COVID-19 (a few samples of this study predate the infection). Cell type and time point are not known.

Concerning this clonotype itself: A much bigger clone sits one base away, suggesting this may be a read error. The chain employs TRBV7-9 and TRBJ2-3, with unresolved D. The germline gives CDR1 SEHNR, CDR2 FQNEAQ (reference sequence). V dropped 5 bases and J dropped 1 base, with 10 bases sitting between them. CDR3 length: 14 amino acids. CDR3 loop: CASSKVSGTDTQYF. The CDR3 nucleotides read TGTGCCAGCAGCAAGGTTTCGGGCACAGATACGCAGTATTTT. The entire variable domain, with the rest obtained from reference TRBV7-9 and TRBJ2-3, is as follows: DTGVSQNPRHKITKRGQNVTFRCDPISEHNRLYWYRQTLGQGPEFLTYFQNEAQLEKSRLLSDRFSAERPKGSFSTLEIQRTEQGDSAMYLCASSKVSGTDTQYFGPGTRLTVL.

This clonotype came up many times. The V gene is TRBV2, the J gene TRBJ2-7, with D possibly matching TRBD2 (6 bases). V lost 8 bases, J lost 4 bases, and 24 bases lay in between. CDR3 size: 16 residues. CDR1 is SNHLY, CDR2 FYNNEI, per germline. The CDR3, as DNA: TGTGCCAGCGAGTACTTCCCCCAGGGACTCACGTACGAGCAGTACTTC. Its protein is CASEYFPQGLTYEQYF.

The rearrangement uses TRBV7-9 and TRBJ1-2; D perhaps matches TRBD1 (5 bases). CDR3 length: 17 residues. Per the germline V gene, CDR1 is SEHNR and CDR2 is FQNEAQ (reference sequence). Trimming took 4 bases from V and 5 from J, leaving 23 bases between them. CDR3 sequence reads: CASSSYPGTSEVYGYTF. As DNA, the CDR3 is TGTGCCAGCAGCTCGTACCCCGGGACCTCCGAGGTGTATGGCTACACCTTC.

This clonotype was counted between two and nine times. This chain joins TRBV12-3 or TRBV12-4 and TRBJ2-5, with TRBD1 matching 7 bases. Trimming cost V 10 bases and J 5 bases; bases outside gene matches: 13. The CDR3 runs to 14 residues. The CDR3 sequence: CATTDRVYGETQYF. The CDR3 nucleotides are TGTGCCACCACTGACAGGGTATATGGCGAGACCCAGTACTTC.

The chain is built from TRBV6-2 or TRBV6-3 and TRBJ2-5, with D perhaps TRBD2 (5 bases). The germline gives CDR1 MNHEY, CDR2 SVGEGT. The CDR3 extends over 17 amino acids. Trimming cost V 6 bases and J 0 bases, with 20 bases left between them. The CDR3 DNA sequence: TGTGCCAGCAGCGATCCGTTAAGCGGACCGTACCAAGAGACCCAGTACTTC. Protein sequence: CASSDPLSGPYQETQYF.